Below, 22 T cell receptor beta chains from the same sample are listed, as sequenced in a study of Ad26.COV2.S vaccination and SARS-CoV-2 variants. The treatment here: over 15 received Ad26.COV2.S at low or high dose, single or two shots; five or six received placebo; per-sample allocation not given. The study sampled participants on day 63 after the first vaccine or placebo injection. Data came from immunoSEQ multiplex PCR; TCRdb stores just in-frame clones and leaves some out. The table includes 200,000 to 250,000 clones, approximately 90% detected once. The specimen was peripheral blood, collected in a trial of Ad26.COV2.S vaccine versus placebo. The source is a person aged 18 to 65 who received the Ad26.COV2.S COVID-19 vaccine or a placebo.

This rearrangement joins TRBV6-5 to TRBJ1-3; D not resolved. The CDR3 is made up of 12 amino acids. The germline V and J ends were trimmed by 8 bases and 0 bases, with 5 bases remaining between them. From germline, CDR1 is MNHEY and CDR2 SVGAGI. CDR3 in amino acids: CASGLSGNTIYF. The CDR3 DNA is TGTGCCAGCGGCCTCTCTGGAAACACCATATATTTT.

The CDR3 loop reads CASSGTVTGELFF. DNA of the CDR3: TGTGCCAGCAGCGGCACAGTTACCGGGGAGCTGTTTTTT. J is TRBJ2-2 and V is TRBV5-4; unclear D gene. Looked up from germline, CDR1 is SGHNT and CDR2 is YYREEE (reference sequence). Between the trimmed V and J ends, which lost 4 bases and 5 bases, there was a span of 9 bases. The CDR3 has 13 residues.

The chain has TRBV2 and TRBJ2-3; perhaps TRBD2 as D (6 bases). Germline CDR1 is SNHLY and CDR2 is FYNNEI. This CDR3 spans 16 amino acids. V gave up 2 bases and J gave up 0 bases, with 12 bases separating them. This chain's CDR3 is CASSETRTISTDTQYF. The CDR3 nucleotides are TGTGCCAGCAGTGAAACACGGACTATTAGCACAGATACGCAGTATTTT.

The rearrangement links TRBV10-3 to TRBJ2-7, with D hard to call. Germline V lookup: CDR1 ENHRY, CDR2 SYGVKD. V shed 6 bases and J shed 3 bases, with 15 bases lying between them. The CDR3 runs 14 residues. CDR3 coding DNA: TGTGCCATCAGCCAAACCGGGTCGAACTACGAGCAGTACTTC. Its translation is CAISQTGSNYEQYF.

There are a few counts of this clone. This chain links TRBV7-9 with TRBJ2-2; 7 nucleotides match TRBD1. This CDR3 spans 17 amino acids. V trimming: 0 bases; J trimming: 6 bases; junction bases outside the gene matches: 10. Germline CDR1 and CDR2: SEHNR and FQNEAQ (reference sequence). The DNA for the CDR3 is TGTGCCAGCAGCTTAGCGCAGGGCAGGGGGAGTGCCGGGGAGCTGTTTTTT. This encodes CASSLAQGRGSAGELFF.

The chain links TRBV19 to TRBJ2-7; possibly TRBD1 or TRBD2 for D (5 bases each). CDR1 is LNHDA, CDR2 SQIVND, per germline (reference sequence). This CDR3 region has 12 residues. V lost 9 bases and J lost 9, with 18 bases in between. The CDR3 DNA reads TGTGCCAGCCCCGGGACGCCCCCCGGGCAGTACTTC. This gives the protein CASPGTPPGQYF.

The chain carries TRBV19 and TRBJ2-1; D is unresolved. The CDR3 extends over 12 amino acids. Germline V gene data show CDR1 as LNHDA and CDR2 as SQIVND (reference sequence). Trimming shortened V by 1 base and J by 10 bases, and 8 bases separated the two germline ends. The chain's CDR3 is CASSIGVGEQFF. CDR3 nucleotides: TGTGCCAGTAGTATAGGAGTGGGGGAGCAGTTCTTC.

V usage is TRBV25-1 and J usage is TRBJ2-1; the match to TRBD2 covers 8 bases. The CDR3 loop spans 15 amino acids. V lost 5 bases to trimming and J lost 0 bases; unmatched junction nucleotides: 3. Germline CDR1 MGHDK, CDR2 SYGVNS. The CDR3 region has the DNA TGTGCCAGCAGTAGAAGCGGGGGCTCCTACAATGAGCAGTTCTTC. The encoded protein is CASSRSGGSYNEQFF. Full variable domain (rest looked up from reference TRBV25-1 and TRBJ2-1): EADIYQTPRYLVIGTGKKITLECSQTMGHDKMYWYQQDPGMELHLIHYSYGVNSTEKGDLSSESTVSRIRTEHFPLTLESARPSHTSQYLCASSRSGGSYNEQFFGPGTRLTVL.

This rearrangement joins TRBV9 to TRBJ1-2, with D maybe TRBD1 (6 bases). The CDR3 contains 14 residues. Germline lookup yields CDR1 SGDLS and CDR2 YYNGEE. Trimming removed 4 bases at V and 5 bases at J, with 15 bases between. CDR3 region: CASSTGTTLYGYTF. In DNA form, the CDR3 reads TGTGCCAGCAGCACTGGGACAACCCTGTATGGCTACACCTTC.

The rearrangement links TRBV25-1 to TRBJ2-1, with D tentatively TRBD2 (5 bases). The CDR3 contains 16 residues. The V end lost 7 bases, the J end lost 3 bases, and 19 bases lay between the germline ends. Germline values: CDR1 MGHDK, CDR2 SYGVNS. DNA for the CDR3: TGTGCCAGCAACGGAATGGGAGCTTTACACTACAATGAGCAGTTCTTC. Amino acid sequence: CASNGMGALHYNEQFF.

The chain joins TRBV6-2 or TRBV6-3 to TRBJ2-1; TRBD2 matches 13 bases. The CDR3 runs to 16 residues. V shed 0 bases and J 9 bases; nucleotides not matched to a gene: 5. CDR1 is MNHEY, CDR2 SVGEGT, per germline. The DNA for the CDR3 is TGTGCCAGCAGTTACTCGCGACTAGCGGGAGGAGGTGAGCAGTTCTTC. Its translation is CASSYSRLAGGGEQFF.

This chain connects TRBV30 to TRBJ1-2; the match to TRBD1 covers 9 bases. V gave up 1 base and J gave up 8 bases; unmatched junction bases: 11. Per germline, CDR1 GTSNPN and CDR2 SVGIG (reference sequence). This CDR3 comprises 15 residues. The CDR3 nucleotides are TGTGCCTGGAGTGGGACGAGACAGGGGGTCTACGGCTACACCTTC. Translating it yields CAWSGTRQGVYGYTF.

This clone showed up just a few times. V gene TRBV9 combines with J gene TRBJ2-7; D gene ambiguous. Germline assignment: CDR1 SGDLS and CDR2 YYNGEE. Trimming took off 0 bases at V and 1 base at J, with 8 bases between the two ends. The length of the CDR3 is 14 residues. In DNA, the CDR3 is TGTGCCAGCAGCGTAGGGGTAGTATCCTACGAGCAGTACTTC. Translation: CASSVGVVSYEQYF.

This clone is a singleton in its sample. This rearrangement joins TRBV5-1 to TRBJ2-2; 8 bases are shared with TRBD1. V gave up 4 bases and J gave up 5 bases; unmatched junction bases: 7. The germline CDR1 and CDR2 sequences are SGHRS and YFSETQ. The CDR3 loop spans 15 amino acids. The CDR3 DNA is TGCGCCAGCAGCCGGAGGACAGGGCTAACCGGGGAGCTGTTTTTT. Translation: CASSRRTGLTGELFF.

CDR3 amino acids: CASSLRSYNEQFF. The CDR3 bases are TGTGCCAGCAGCTTAAGGTCCTACAATGAGCAGTTCTTC. The chain links TRBV7-2 to TRBJ2-1; D is unresolved. V gave up 2 bases and J gave up 1 base, with 3 bases separating them. Germline lookup yields CDR1 SGHTA and CDR2 FQGNSA. The CDR3 is made up of 13 amino acids.

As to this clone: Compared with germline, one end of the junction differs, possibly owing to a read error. The CDR3: CASSLALGGGRDSQYF. The CDR3 DNA reads as TGTGCCAGCAGCTTAGCCCTCGGGGGGGGGAGAGATTCGCAGTATTTT. The chain combines TRBV7-2 with TRBJ2-3; 8 nucleotides match TRBD2. Per the germline V gene, CDR1 is SGHTA and CDR2 is FQGNSA. The CDR3 runs to 16 residues.

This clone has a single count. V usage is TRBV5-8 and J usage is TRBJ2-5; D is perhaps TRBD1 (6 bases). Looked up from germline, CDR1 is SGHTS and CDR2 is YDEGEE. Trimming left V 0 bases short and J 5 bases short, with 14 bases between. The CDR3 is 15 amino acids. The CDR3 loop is CASSLATRGSETQYF. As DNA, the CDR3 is TGTGCCAGCAGCTTGGCCACCAGGGGCTCGGAGACCCAGTACTTC.

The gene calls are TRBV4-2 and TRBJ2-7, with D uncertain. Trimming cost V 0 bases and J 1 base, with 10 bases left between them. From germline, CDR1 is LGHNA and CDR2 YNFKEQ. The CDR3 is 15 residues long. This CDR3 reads CASSQERLGSYEQYF. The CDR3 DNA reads TGTGCCAGCAGCCAAGAGAGGCTGGGGTCCTACGAGCAGTACTTC.

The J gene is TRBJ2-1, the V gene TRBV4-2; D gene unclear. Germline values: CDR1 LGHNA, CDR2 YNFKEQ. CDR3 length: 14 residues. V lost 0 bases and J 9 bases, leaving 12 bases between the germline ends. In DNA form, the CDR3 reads TGTGCCAGCAGCCAAGAGGTCCCGTCCAGTGAGCAGTTCTTC. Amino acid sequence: CASSQEVPSSEQFF.

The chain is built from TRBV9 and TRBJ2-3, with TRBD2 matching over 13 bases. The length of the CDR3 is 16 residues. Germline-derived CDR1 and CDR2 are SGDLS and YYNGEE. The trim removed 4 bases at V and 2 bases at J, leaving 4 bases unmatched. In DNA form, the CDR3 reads TGTGCCAGCAGCCCACTAGCGGGGGGGCCCACAGATACGCAGTATTTT. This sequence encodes CASSPLAGGPTDTQYF.

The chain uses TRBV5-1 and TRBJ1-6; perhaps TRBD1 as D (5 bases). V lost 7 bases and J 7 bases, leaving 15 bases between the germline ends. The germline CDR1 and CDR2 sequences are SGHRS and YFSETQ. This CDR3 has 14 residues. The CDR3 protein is CASGRGDSNSPLHF. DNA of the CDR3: TGCGCCAGCGGAAGGGGAGACTCCAATTCACCCCTCCACTTT.

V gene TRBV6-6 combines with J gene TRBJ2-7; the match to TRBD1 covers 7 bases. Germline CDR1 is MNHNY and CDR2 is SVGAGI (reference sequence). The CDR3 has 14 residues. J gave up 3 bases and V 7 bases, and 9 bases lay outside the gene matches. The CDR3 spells CASTDWTGYYEQYF. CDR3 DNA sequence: TGTGCCAGCACCGACTGGACAGGCTACTACGAGCAGTACTTC.